This paragraph reports one TCR beta chain. This entry comes from a study of memory CD4+ T cells and cytomegalovirus serostatus. Single viable CD3+CD4+CD8-CD45RO+ cells were sorted as the memory CD4+ T cells. The assay was immunoSEQ multiplex PCR, and TCRdb's table has in-frame clones only and misses some. Among tens of thousands of clones listed, about 71% were seen once. The V and J ends lost 0 bases and 2 bases respectively, with 17 bases between them. There are 17 residues in the CDR3. Germline CDR1 and CDR2: SGHRS and YFSETQ. The V and J genes are TRBV5-1 and TRBJ1-1; no firm D call. This clonotype was sampled from an adult in good health and CMV-seronegative. The sequenced sample was memory CD4+ T cells from blood. CDR3 region: CASSLVPGGVPNTEAFF. CDR3 sequence (DNA): TGCGCCAGCAGCTTGGTCCCAGGCGGGGTCCCCAACACTGAAGCTTTCTTT.